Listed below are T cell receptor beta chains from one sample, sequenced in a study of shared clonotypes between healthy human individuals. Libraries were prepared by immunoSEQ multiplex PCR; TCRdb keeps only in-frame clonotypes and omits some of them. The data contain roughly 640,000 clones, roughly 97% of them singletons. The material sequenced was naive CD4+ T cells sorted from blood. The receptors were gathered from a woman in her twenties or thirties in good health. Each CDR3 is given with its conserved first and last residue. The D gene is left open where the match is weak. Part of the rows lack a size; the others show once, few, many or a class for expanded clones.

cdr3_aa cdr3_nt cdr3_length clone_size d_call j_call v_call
CASSFLGDEQYF TGTGCCAGCAGTTTTTTAGGGGACGAGCAGTACTTC 12 NA NA TRBJ2-7 TRBV28
CASSFVTDSAGANVLTF TGCGCCAGCAGCTTTGTGACGGATTCGGCTGGGGCCAACGTCCTGACTTTC 17 NA NA TRBJ2-6 TRBV5-1
CASSRPGTAEKLFF TGTGCCAGTAGTAGACCAGGTACGGCCGAAAAACTGTTTTTT 14 NA NA TRBJ1-4 TRBV19
CASSSGLAGASPYEQYF TGTGCCAGCAGCTCGGGACTAGCGGGAGCCTCCCCCTACGAGCAGTACTTC 17 NA TRBD2 TRBJ2-7 TRBV5-4
CASSVTATRGGYTF TGTGCCAGCAGTGTGACAGCGACCCGGGGTGGCTACACCTTC 14 NA NA TRBJ1-2 TRBV27
CASSPSDRGNNYGYTF TGTGCCAGCAGCCCCTCGGACAGGGGGAATAACTATGGCTACACCTTC 16 NA TRBD1 TRBJ1-2 TRBV4-2
CASSELENTEAFF TGTGCCAGCAGTGAATTAGAGAACACTGAAGCTTTCTTT 13 NA NA TRBJ1-1 TRBV25-1
CASSPRTLPPLNEQFF TGTGCCAGCAGCCCAAGGACCCTCCCGCCTCTAAATGAGCAGTTCTTC 16 once NA TRBJ2-1 TRBV28
CASSGEGEQYF TGCGCCAGCAGCGGCGAGGGCGAGCAGTACTTC 11 once NA TRBJ2-7 TRBV5-1
CASSPRDGTNEKLFF TGTGCCAGCTCACCAAGGGACGGAACTAATGAAAAACTGTTTTTT 15 NA NA TRBJ1-4 TRBV18
CASSRTSDSYNEQFF TGTGCCAGCAGCCGGACTAGCGACTCCTACAATGAGCAGTTCTTC 15 NA TRBD2 TRBJ2-1 TRBV5-6
CASSPRLAGESVTQYF TGCGCCAGCAGCCCGAGACTAGCGGGAGAGTCGGTGACCCAGTACTTC 16 NA TRBD2 TRBJ2-5 TRBV5-1
CASSPTENYGYTF TGTGCCAGCAGTCCGACAGAAAACTATGGCTACACCTTC 13 NA NA TRBJ1-2 TRBV6-6
CASSEASNTEAFF TGCGCCAGCAGTGAGGCCAGCAACACTGAGGCTTTCTTT 13 NA NA TRBJ1-1 TRBV10-2
CASSIGTGYEQYF TGTGCCAGCAGTATTGGGACAGGGTACGAGCAGTACTTC 13 NA TRBD1 TRBJ2-7 TRBV6-5
CASSLRPQGSGNTIYF TGTGCCAGCAGCTTAAGGCCTCAGGGAAGTGGAAACACCATATATTTT 16 NA NA TRBJ1-3 TRBV7-8
CATSREQTGNTIYF TGTGCCACCAGCAGAGAACAAACTGGAAACACCATATATTTT 14 NA NA TRBJ1-3 TRBV15
CASSYAVDKSYEQYF TGTGCCAGCAGTTACGCGGTCGACAAATCCTACGAGCAGTACTTC 15 NA NA TRBJ2-7 TRBV6-5
CASSPSGTDTQYF TGTGCCAGCTCACCGTCCGGCACAGATACGCAGTATTTT 13 once NA TRBJ2-3 TRBV18
CASSLRVGTDTQYF TGTGCCAGCAGCTTGCGAGTGGGGACAGATACGCAGTATTTT 14 NA NA TRBJ2-3 TRBV5-5
CASSLDGLAGETQYF TGCGCCAGCAGCTTGGACGGACTAGCGGGAGAGACCCAGTACTTC 15 NA TRBD2 TRBJ2-5 TRBV5-1
CASSSGTGVAGFKPDTQYF TGTGCCAGCAGTTCGGGGACAGGGGTAGCGGGATTCAAACCAGATACGCAGTATTTT 19 NA TRBD1 TRBJ2-3 TRBV28
CASSQEAGPGFGYTF TGTGCCAGCAGCCAAGAGGCAGGACCGGGTTTTGGCTACACCTTC 15 NA NA TRBJ1-2 TRBV4-2
CAWTPGGNTIYF TGTGCCTGGACTCCAGGAGGAAACACCATATATTTT 12 NA NA TRBJ1-3 TRBV30
CASILGKRERSTDTQYF TGTGCCAGCATCTTGGGGAAGCGGGAACGGAGCACAGATACGCAGTATTTT 17 NA TRBD2 TRBJ2-3 TRBV28
CASSWRTGGRETQYF TGCGCCAGCAGCTGGCGGACAGGGGGCCGGGAGACCCAGTACTTC 15 NA TRBD1 TRBJ2-5 TRBV5-1
CASSRSWDFDQPQHF TGTGCCAGCAGCCGCTCGTGGGATTTCGATCAGCCCCAGCATTTT 15 NA NA TRBJ1-5 TRBV4-2
CASPGGLAGVGGAKNIQYF TGTGCCAGCCCAGGGGGTCTAGCGGGAGTGGGTGGGGCCAAAAACATTCAGTACTTC 19 NA TRBD2 TRBJ2-4 TRBV6-4
CAFRRDRYMNTGELFF TGTGCCTTTCGGCGGGACAGGTATATGAACACCGGGGAGCTGTTTTTT 16 NA TRBD1 TRBJ2-2 TRBV27
CASGSFTYEQYF TGTGCCAGCGGGTCATTTACCTACGAGCAGTACTTC 12 once NA TRBJ2-7 TRBV7-9
CASSLAGRASTDTQYF TGCGCCAGCAGCTTGGCGGGGCGTGCTAGCACAGATACGCAGTATTTT 16 NA NA TRBJ2-3 TRBV5-1
CASNTRGTSGSHTQYF TGTGCCAGCAACACGAGGGGGACTAGCGGGAGTCATACGCAGTATTTT 16 NA TRBD2 TRBJ2-3 TRBV5-4
CASSMTSGRIETQYF TGTGCCAGCAGCATGACTAGCGGGAGGATAGAGACCCAGTACTTC 15 NA TRBD2 TRBJ2-5 TRBV9